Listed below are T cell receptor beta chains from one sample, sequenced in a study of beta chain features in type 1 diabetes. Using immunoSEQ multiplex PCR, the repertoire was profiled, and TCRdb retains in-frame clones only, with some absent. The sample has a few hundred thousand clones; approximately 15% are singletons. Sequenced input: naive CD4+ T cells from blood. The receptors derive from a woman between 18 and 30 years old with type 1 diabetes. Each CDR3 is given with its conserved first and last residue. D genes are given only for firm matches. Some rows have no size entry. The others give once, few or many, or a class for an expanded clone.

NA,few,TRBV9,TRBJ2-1,CASSPNSANEQFF,TGTGCCAGCAGCCCCAACTCTGCCAATGAGCAGTTCTTC
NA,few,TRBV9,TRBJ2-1,CASSPRRAQTEEQFF,TGTGCCAGCAGCCCTCGGAGGGCCCAAACTGAGGAGCAGTTCTTC
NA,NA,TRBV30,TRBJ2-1,CAWTREGRGYNEQFF,TGTGCCTGGACCCGCGAGGGGAGGGGGTACAATGAGCAGTTCTTC
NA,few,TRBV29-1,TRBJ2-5,CSAEAGWTQETQYF,TGCAGCGCCGAAGCGGGCTGGACTCAAGAGACCCAGTACTTC
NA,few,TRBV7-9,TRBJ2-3,CASSSLGTSTDTQYF,TGTGCCAGCAGCTCTCTGGGGACTAGCACAGATACGCAGTATTTT
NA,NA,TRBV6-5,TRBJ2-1,CASSTTGENEQFF,TGTGCCAGCAGCACTACCGGTGAGAATGAGCAGTTCTTC
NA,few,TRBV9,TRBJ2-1,CASSVALLGGSSEQFF,TGTGCCAGCAGCGTAGCCCTCCTGGGGGGTAGCAGTGAGCAGTTCTTC
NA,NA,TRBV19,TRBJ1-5,CASSIGGRVNNQPQHF,TGTGCCAGTAGTATTGGTGGCAGGGTAAACAATCAGCCCCAGCATTTT
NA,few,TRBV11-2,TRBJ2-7,CASSPQTGPGGQYF,TGTGCCAGCAGCCCACAGACAGGGCCCGGGGGGCAGTACTTC
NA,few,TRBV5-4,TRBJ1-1,CASSLEGKGREAFF,TGTGCCAGCAGCTTGGAGGGGAAGGGGCGTGAAGCTTTCTTT
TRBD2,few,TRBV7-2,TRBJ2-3,CASSLKEGTSGTDTQYF,TGTGCCAGCAGCTTAAAGGAGGGGACTAGCGGGACAGATACGCAGTATTTT
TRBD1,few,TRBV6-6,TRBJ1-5,CASSPSRGAGDQPQHF,TGTGCCAGCAGTCCATCCAGGGGGGCTGGGGATCAGCCCCAGCATTTT
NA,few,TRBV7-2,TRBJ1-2,CASSLSVNRYTF,TGTGCCAGCAGCTTAAGCGTGAATCGCTACACCTTC
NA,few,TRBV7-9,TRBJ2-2,CASTITGTAGELFF,TGTGCCAGCACCATTACAGGGACCGCCGGGGAGCTGTTTTTT
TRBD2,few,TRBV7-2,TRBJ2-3,CASSLVAGGRYTQYF,TGTGCCAGCAGCTTAGTAGCGGGAGGGAGGTATACGCAGTATTTT
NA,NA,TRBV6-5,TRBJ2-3,CASNGARHRDTQYF,TGTGCCAGCAATGGGGCGAGGCATAGAGATACGCAGTATTTT
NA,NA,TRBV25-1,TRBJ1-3,CASSVGQSSGNTIYF,TGTGCCAGCAGTGTTGGACAGAGCTCTGGAAACACCATATATTTT
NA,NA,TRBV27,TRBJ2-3,CASSFRESGREGAAITDTQYF,TGTGCCAGCAGTTTCCGGGAGAGTGGCAGGGAAGGGGCTGCAATCACAGATACGCAGTATTTT
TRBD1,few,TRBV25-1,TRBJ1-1,CASSERTGQAFF,TGTGCCAGCAGTGAGAGGACAGGCCAAGCTTTCTTT
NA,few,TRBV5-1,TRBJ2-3,CASKSPPVGTDTQYF,TGCGCCAGCAAGTCCCCCCCGGTCGGCACAGATACGCAGTATTTT
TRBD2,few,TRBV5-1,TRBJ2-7,CASSPQVTSGRGEQYF,TGCGCCAGCAGCCCCCAGGTGACTAGCGGGAGAGGGGAGCAGTACTTC
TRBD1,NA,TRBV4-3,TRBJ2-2,CASSLDRYTGELFF,TGCGCCAGCAGCCTGGACAGGTACACCGGGGAGCTGTTTTTT
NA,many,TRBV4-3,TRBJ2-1,CASSQDWTSLNEQFF,TGCGCCAGCAGCCAAGACTGGACTTCGCTCAATGAGCAGTTCTTC
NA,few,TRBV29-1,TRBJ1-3,CSVEGGNSGNTIYF,TGCAGCGTTGAGGGGGGGAACTCTGGAAACACCATATATTTT
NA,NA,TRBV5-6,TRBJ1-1,CASSWGLQVNTEAFF,TGTGCCAGCAGCTGGGGGCTCCAGGTGAACACTGAAGCTTTCTTT
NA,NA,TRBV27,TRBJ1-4,CASSLSFANEKLFF,TGTGCCAGCAGTTTGTCCTTTGCTAATGAAAAACTGTTTTTT
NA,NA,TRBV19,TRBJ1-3,CASSIDRAGNTIYF,TGTGCCAGTAGTATCGACCGGGCTGGAAACACCATATATTTT
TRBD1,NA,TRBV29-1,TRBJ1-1,CSVATGGAFF,TGCAGCGTCGCGACAGGGGGAGCTTTCTTT
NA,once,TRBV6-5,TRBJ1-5,CASRGENNQPQHF,TGTGCCAGCCGGGGGGAGAACAATCAGCCCCAGCATTTT
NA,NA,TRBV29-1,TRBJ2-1,CSVERAGEQFF,TGCAGCGTTGAACGGGCGGGTGAGCAGTTCTTC
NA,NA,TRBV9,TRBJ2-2,CASSSEGLTTGELFF,TGTGCCAGCAGCTCCGAGGGACTTACCACCGGGGAGCTGTTTTTT
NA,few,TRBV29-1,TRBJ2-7,CSGGRRAGEQYF,TGCAGTGGGGGCAGGCGCGCGGGTGAGCAGTACTTC